These 21 T cell receptor beta chains were sequenced from one sample in a study of blood T cell repertoires in COVID-19. TCRdb's table, derived via immunoSEQ multiplex PCR, lists solely in-frame clones and lacks some. The sample includes roughly 74,000 clones, 84% of them seen just once. The material sequenced was peripheral blood. The source of these receptors is a man between 65 and 85 years old with acute or convalescent COVID-19.

The chain carries TRBV19 and TRBJ2-1; 8 positions agree with TRBD2. The germline V gene encodes CDR1 LNHDA and CDR2 SQIVND (reference sequence). Losses at the gene ends were 5 bases for V and 1 base for J; bases not matched to a gene: 13. The CDR3 has 18 amino acids. As DNA, the CDR3 is TGTGCCAGTAGTCTGGCTAGCGGGTTGGGAGCATCCTACAATGAGCAGTTCTTC. Protein: CASSLASGLGASYNEQFF.

Details on this clone: A much larger clone lies one base from this, so it may be a read error. Within the sample, other DNA sequences also encode this same CDR3. This chain connects TRBV6-6 to TRBJ1-4; possibly TRBD1 for D (5 bases). V lost 4 bases and J lost 5, with 11 bases in between. CDR3 length: 14 amino acids. Germline V gene sequence: CDR1 MNHNY, CDR2 SVGAGI (reference sequence). CDR3 in amino acids: CASSSGFGNEKLFF. CDR3 sequence (DNA): TGTGCCAGCAGTTCAGGGTTCGGAAATGAAAAACTGTTTTTT.

This chain uses TRBV27 with TRBJ1-1; D gene unclear. This CDR3 contains 14 residues. The germline gives CDR1 MNHEY, CDR2 SMNVEV (reference sequence). Trimming pared 4 bases from V and 5 bases from J, leaving 14 bases between. The CDR3 DNA reads as TGTGCCAGCAGTTCCCTCCTTCCGGGGACTGAAGCTTTCTTT. This gives the protein CASSSLLPGTEAFF.

The V call is TRBV4-1, the J call TRBJ2-5; 7 bases align to TRBD2. Trimming cost V 1 base and J 7 bases; bases outside gene matches: 6. CDR3 length equals 14 residues. Germline V CDR1 and CDR2: MGHRA, YSYEKL. The CDR3 sequence is CASSQGGLVGTQYF. The CDR3, as DNA: TGCGCCAGCAGCCAAGGTGGACTAGTGGGGACCCAGTACTTC.

V usage is TRBV29-1 and J usage is TRBJ2-5, with D possibly being TRBD1 (5 bases). This CDR3 spans 12 amino acids. Germline assignment: CDR1 SQVTM and CDR2 ANQGSEA. The V end lost 7 bases, the J end lost 6 bases, and 15 bases lay between the germline ends. DNA for the CDR3: TGCAGCGCTCTCTCAGGGCCGCAGACCCAGTACTTC. Amino acid sequence: CSALSGPQTQYF. The whole variable domain, filled in from reference TRBV29-1 and TRBJ2-5, reads SAVISQKPSRDICQRGTSLTIQCQVDSQVTMMFWYRQQPGQSLTLIATANQGSEATYESGFVIDKFPISRPNLTFSTLTVSNMSPEDSSIYLCSALSGPQTQYFGPGTRLLVL.

This clone has just one count. This chain links TRBV6-1 with TRBJ2-1; the match to TRBD2 covers 11 bases. This CDR3 spans 16 amino acids. The ends lost 1 base at V and 4 bases at J; junction bases unmatched: 3. Germline V gene sequence: CDR1 MNHNS, CDR2 SASEGT. In DNA form, the CDR3 reads TGTGCCAGCAGTGAAGTCCCTAGCGGGAGGTACAATGAGCAGTTCTTC. Its translation is CASSEVPSGRYNEQFF.

This rearrangement joins TRBV19 to TRBJ1-5; a weak D match, TRBD1 (6 bases). The germline V and J ends were trimmed by 7 bases and 2 bases, with 15 bases remaining between them. Looked up from germline, CDR1 is LNHDA and CDR2 is SQIVND (reference sequence). This CDR3 spans 15 amino acids. The CDR3 spells CASIPGGAGNQPQHF. CDR3 nucleotide sequence: TGTGCCAGTATCCCGGGGGGGGCAGGCAATCAGCCCCAGCATTTT. Using reference TRBV19 and TRBJ1-5 for the parts outside the CDR3, the full variable domain is DGGITQSPKYLFRKEGQNVTLSCEQNLNHDAMYWYRQDPGQGLRLIYYSQIVNDFQKGDIAEGYSVSREKKESFPLTVTSAQKNPTAFYLCASIPGGAGNQPQHFGDGTRLSIL.

In its sample, this clone was seen once. J is TRBJ2-2 and V is TRBV7-2; the match to TRBD1 covers 10 bases. Germline CDR1 SGHTA, CDR2 FQGNSA. CDR3 length equals 16 residues. The junction had 5 bases not matched to a gene; V was cut back by 4 bases and J by 3 bases. CDR3 DNA sequence: TGTGCCAGCAGCTCCCCGGGACAGGGGTACACCGGGGAGCTGTTTTTT. It is translated as CASSSPGQGYTGELFF.

The V and J genes are TRBV5-1 and TRBJ1-1; TRBD1 matches at 8 bases. CDR3 length equals 15 residues. V gave up 4 bases and J gave up 4 bases; unmatched junction bases: 9. CDR1 is SGHRS and CDR2 is YFSETQ in the germline V gene. CDR3 sequence (DNA): TGCGCCAGCAGCATGACCAGGGGGCTGGGCACTGAAGCTTTCTTT. As protein: CASSMTRGLGTEAFF.

This clone was observed a few times. The chain recombines TRBV29-1 with TRBJ2-3; TRBD1 might be the D (6 bases). Trimming took off 6 bases at V and 0 bases at J, with 19 bases between the two ends. Germline CDR1 reads SQVTM; CDR2 reads ANQGSEA. The CDR3 runs to 16 residues. CDR3 sequence: CSVDGTTQSSTDTQYF. DNA for the CDR3: TGCAGCGTAGATGGGACAACTCAATCTAGCACAGATACGCAGTATTTT.

This sequence joins TRBV7-8 and TRBJ1-2, with 7 bases that match TRBD1. The V and J ends lost 5 bases and 5 bases, in that order; junction bases with no gene match: 8. The CDR3 spans 14 residues. Germline assignment: CDR1 SGHVS and CDR2 FQNEAQ. CDR3: CASSPDRDRYGYTF. For the CDR3, the DNA is TGTGCCAGCAGCCCCGACAGGGACAGATATGGCTACACCTTC.

The chain joins TRBV5-1 to TRBJ2-1; 9 bases are shared with TRBD1. The CDR3 covers 15 residues. Germline V lookup: CDR1 SGHRS, CDR2 YFSETQ. V was pared by 6 bases and J by 1 base, with 5 bases of the junction left unmatched. CDR3 protein: CASIAGTGSYNEQFF. CDR3 nucleotide sequence: TGCGCCAGCATCGCGGGGACAGGGTCCTACAATGAGCAGTTCTTC. Based on the CDR3 plus reference TRBV5-1 and TRBJ2-1, the full variable domain is KAGVTQTPRYLIKTRGQQVTLSCSPISGHRSVSWYQQTPGQGLQFLFEYFSETQRNKGNFPGRFSGRQFSNSRSEMNVSTLELGDSALYLCASIAGTGSYNEQFFGPGTRLTVL.

This sequence joins TRBV10-3 and TRBJ2-1, with 16 bases lining up with TRBD2. V gave up 6 bases and J gave up 6 bases; unmatched junction bases: 5. Germline V CDR1 and CDR2: ENHRY, SYGVKD. The CDR3 has 16 residues. The DNA for the CDR3 is TGTGCCATCAGCGGGACTAGCGGGAGGGCCGGCAATGAGCAGTTCTTC. Amino acids: CAISGTSGRAGNEQFF.

The V and J genes are TRBV6-8 and TRBJ2-7; tentatively, D is TRBD2 (5 bases). Trimming cost V 11 bases and J 5 bases, with 13 bases left between them. Germline V lookup: CDR1 MNHGY, CDR2 SAAAGT. There are 11 residues in the CDR3. The chain's CDR3 is CAGLWRDEQYF. CDR3 coding DNA: TGTGCCGGCCTGTGGCGGGACGAGCAGTACTTC.

The J gene is TRBJ2-7, the V gene TRBV27; tentatively, D is TRBD2 (5 bases). V was clipped by 5 bases and J by 3 bases, with 11 bases between them. Germline CDR1 reads MNHEY; CDR2 reads SMNVEV (reference sequence). The CDR3 totals 13 residues. The CDR3 loop reads CASSRTGNYEQYF. DNA for the CDR3: TGTGCCAGCAGTAGGACGGGGAACTACGAGCAGTACTTC.

This chain connects TRBV2 to TRBJ1-1; TRBD1 is a possible D gene (6 bases). This CDR3 is built from 11 residues. CDR1 is SNHLY and CDR2 is FYNNEI in the germline V gene. V was shortened by 10 bases and J by 4 bases, with 10 bases between the two germline ends. CDR3 protein: CATNRATEAFF. In DNA form, the CDR3 reads TGTGCCACCAACAGGGCCACTGAAGCTTTCTTT. Supplemented by reference TRBV2 and TRBJ1-1, the full variable domain reads EPEVTQTPSHQVTQMGQEVILRCVPISNHLYFYWYRQILGQKVEFLVSFYNNEISEKSEIFDDQFSVERPDGSNFTLKIRSTKLEDSAMYFCATNRATEAFFGQGTRLTVV.

The chain joins TRBV27 to TRBJ1-1; the D gene is possibly TRBD1 (6 bases). The CDR3 contains 13 residues. The germline gives CDR1 MNHEY, CDR2 SMNVEV (reference sequence). Trimming pared 2 bases from V and 5 bases from J, leaving 9 bases between. The CDR3 spells CASSLDRRTEAFF. DNA for the CDR3: TGTGCCAGCAGTTTAGACAGGAGAACTGAAGCTTTCTTT.

The J gene is TRBJ1-5, the V gene TRBV5-1, with D hard to call. V was trimmed by 0 bases and J by 5 bases, leaving 6 bases between them. The CDR3 is 13 amino acids. The germline gives CDR1 SGHRS, CDR2 YFSETQ. The DNA of the CDR3 is TGCGCCAGCAGCTTGGCCCCGGATCAGCCCCAGCATTTT. Protein: CASSLAPDQPQHF.

CDR3 amino acids: CASSPQGIGQPQHF. In DNA, the CDR3 is TGTGCCAGCAGTCCACAGGGGATTGGTCAGCCCCAGCATTTT. The J gene is TRBJ1-5, the V gene TRBV6-6; 7 bases are shared with TRBD1. The CDR3 has 14 residues. The V gene end was trimmed by 5 bases and the J gene end by 6 bases; junction bases not matched to a gene: 7. Germline assignment: CDR1 MNHNY and CDR2 SVGAGI (reference sequence).

The chain combines TRBV5-1 with TRBJ2-7; TRBD2 matches 10 bases. The CDR3 totals 18 residues. The junction had 16 bases not matched to a gene; V was cut back by 3 bases and J by 4 bases. Germline loops: CDR1 SGHRS, CDR2 YFSETQ. DNA for the CDR3: TGCGCCAGCAGCTGGGACCAAGCGGGAGGGTCTCAGGTTTACGAGCAGTACTTC. Its protein product is CASSWDQAGGSQVYEQYF.

Here the CDR3 reads CASSRGADISYTF. In nucleotides, the CDR3 is TGTGCCAGCAGCCGCGGGGCTGATATTAGCTACACCTTC. The V and J genes are TRBV6-5 and TRBJ1-2, with a weak D call TRBD1 (5 bases). The V gene lost 6 bases and the J gene lost 9 bases, with 17 bases spanning the gap. This CDR3 spans 13 amino acids. Germline V lookup: CDR1 MNHEY, CDR2 SVGAGI.